This T cell receptor (beta chain) originates from a study of blood T cell repertoires in COVID-19. Overall study context: Some COVID-19 samples were acute and others convalescent; all came from the United States, Italy and Spain. From T cells, B-cell-depleted T cells, or PBMCs came the material, which was cDNA or gDNA.

TCRdb keeps only in-frame clones here, not all; method: immunoSEQ multiplex PCR. This sample has 100,000 to 150,000 clones; 88% occur once, and the top ten carry over 9%. The TCR sequence derives from a man over 45 with acute or convalescent COVID-19. Sequencing was carried out using peripheral blood.

The CDR3 loop is CSAGGLAGALQETQYF. The DNA for the CDR3 is TGCAGTGCTGGTGGACTAGCGGGGGCGCTCCAAGAGACCCAGTACTTC. The rearrangement links TRBV20-1 to TRBJ2-5; 13 nucleotides match TRBD2. The CDR3 spans 16 residues. The ends lost 5 bases at V and 1 base at J; junction bases unmatched: 7. Germline V lookup: CDR1 DFQATT, CDR2 SNEGSKA (reference sequence).